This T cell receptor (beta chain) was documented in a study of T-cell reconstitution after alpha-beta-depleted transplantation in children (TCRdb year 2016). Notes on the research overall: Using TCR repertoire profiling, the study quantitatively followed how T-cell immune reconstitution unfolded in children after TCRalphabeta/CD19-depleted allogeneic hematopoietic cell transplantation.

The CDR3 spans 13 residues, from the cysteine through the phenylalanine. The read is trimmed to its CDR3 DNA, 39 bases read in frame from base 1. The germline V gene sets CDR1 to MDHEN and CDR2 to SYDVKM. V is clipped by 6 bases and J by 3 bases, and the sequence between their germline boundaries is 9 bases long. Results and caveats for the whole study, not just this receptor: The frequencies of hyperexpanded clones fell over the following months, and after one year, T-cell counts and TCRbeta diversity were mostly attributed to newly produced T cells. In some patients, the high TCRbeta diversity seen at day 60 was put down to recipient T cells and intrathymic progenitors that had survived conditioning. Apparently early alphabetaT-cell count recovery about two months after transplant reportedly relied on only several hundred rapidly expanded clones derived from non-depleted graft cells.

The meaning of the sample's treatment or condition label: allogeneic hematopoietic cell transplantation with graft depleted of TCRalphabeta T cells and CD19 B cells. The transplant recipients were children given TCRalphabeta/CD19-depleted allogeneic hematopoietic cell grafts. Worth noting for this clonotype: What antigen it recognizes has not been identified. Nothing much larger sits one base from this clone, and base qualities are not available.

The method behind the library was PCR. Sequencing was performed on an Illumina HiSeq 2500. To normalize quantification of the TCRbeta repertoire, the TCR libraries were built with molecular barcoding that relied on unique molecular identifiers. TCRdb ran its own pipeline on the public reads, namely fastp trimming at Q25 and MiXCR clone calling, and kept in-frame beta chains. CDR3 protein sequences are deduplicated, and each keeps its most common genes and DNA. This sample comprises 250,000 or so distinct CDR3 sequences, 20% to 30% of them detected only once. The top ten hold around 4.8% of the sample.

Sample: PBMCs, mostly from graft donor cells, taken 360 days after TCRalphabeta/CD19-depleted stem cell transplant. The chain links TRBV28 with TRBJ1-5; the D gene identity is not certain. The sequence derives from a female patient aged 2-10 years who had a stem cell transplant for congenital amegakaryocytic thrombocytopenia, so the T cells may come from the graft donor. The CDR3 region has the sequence CASRSGYNQPQHF. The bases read TGTGCCAGCAGATCCGGATACAATCAGCCCCAGCATTTT.